This entry lists 11 T cell receptor beta chains sequenced from one sample in a study of blood T cell repertoires in COVID-19. Libraries were prepared by immunoSEQ multiplex PCR; TCRdb keeps only in-frame clonotypes and omits some of them. The sample has about 350,000 clones, approximately 87% seen once. The material sequenced was PBMCs or T cells enriched from blood (not recorded which). These TCRs come from a woman aged 25 to 39 who had recovered from COVID-19.

The V call is TRBV10-3, the J call TRBJ1-1; D is possibly TRBD1 (6 bases). Germline values: CDR1 ENHRY, CDR2 SYGVKD. Trimming removed 11 bases from V and 1 base from J, with 20 bases in between. The CDR3 extends over 15 amino acids. CDR3 DNA sequence: TGTGCCGTCCGGGACACCCAAACCCCGAACACTGAAGCTTTCTTT. It encodes CAVRDTQTPNTEAFF.

This chain joins TRBV6-5 and TRBJ1-6; D gene uncertain. This CDR3 contains 15 residues. V shed 7 bases and J shed 0 bases, with 10 bases lying between them. The germline CDR1 and CDR2 sequences are MNHEY and SVGAGI. For the CDR3, the DNA is TGTGCCAGCAACTACGGGAGCTCCTATAATTCACCCCTCCACTTT. As protein: CASNYGSSYNSPLHF.

This clone was seen only once. V usage is TRBV5-6 and J usage is TRBJ1-3; D remains unclear. V was shortened by 3 bases and J by 5 bases, with 15 bases between the two germline ends. From germline, CDR1 is SGHDT and CDR2 YYEEEE. The CDR3 covers 15 residues. CDR3 sequence: CASSSTRQARNTIYF. The CDR3 region has the DNA TGTGCCAGCAGCTCGACCCGGCAGGCGAGAAACACCATATATTTT.

This clone was counted a few times. The V call is TRBV19, the J call TRBJ1-6; D not certain. The CDR3 contains 16 residues. From germline, CDR1 is LNHDA and CDR2 SQIVND (reference sequence). Trimming shortened V by 0 bases and J by 8 bases, and 14 bases separated the two germline ends. CDR3 nucleotide sequence: TGTGCCAGTAGTATAGACGAGGGTGAGACGTATTCACCCCTCCACTTT. Translated: CASSIDEGETYSPLHF.

In DNA form, the CDR3 reads TGTGCCAGCAGCCAAGAGGGACAGGGAGGATGGGGCTACACCTTC. This encodes CASSQEGQGGWGYTF. The chain couples TRBV4-2 to TRBJ1-2; 9 positions agree with TRBD1. Germline CDR1 reads LGHNA; CDR2 reads YNFKEQ. This CDR3 spans 15 amino acids. Trimming cost V 0 bases and J 8 bases; bases outside gene matches: 7.

The rearrangement joins TRBV27 to TRBJ1-3; D perhaps matches TRBD1 (5 bases). The CDR3 contains 15 residues. Deletions cut 6 bases from V and 8 bases from J, with 20 bases between. Germline values: CDR1 MNHEY, CDR2 SMNVEV (reference sequence). The CDR3 DNA is TGTGCCAGCAGCCAAGGGGATTCTAGGCGTGACACCATATATTTT. It specifies CASSQGDSRRDTIYF.

This clone was detected only once. The gene calls are TRBV7-2 and TRBJ1-2; possible D gene TRBD1, 5 bases. The CDR3 runs 10 residues. The germline V and J ends were trimmed by 11 bases and 9 bases, with 13 bases remaining between them. Germline V gene data show CDR1 as SGHTA and CDR2 as FQGNSA. The CDR3 coding sequence is TGTGCCTGGGGGGGTCTAAGCTACACCTTC. Amino acids: CAWGGLSYTF.

This chain joins TRBV21-1 and TRBJ1-1; the table's D call, TRBD1, has no DNA check behind it. TRBV21-1 is annotated as a pseudogene. This CDR3 comprises 18 residues. The CDR3 DNA sequence: TGTGCCAGCAGCAAACTTAGGGGCCCACTAAACGAATCTTCTGAAGCTTTCTTT. This sequence encodes CASSKLRGPLNESSEAFF.

This chain joins TRBV7-9 and TRBJ1-4; 7 bases are shared with TRBD1. The CDR3 runs to 14 residues. Germline V CDR1 and CDR2: SEHNR, FQNEAQ (reference sequence). The ends lost 6 bases at V and 6 bases at J; junction bases unmatched: 7. CDR3 amino acids: CASRDDREYEKLFF. The CDR3 bases are TGTGCCAGCAGGGACGACAGGGAGTATGAAAAACTGTTTTTT. Based on the CDR3 plus reference TRBV7-9 and TRBJ1-4, the full variable domain is DTGVSQNPRHKITKRGQNVTFRCDPISEHNRLYWYRQTLGQGPEFLTYFQNEAQLEKSRLLSDRFSAERPKGSFSTLEIQRTEQGDSAMYLCASRDDREYEKLFFGSGTQLSVL.

The chain has TRBV18 and TRBJ2-4; 7 bases agree with TRBD1. CDR1 is KGHSH and CDR2 is LQKENI in the germline V gene. Trimming removed 5 bases from V and 3 bases from J; junction bases left unmatched: 1. The CDR3 covers 13 residues. CDR3: CASSWDSKNIQYF. The CDR3 DNA follows: TGTGCCAGCTCATGGGACAGCAAAAACATTCAGTACTTC.

This clone was counted only a few times. The chain links TRBV9 to TRBJ1-2; 9 bases are shared with TRBD1. Germline assignment: CDR1 SGDLS and CDR2 YYNGEE. This CDR3 comprises 15 residues. The ends lost 4 bases at V and 3 bases at J; junction bases unmatched: 7. Written as DNA, the CDR3 is TGTGCCAGCAGCATCCGGACAGGGGAGGACTATGGCTACACCTTC. As protein: CASSIRTGEDYGYTF.